The text below deals with one T cell receptor beta chain. Its antigen is currently not known. No base qualities exist here, and no much larger clone lies one base off it. The data originate from a study of blood T cell repertoires in COVID-19 (TCRdb year 2020). In terms of the full investigation: Samples from collaborators originated in the United States, Italy and Spain and spanned both the acute and convalescent phases of COVID-19. The samples were drawn from the first 160 participants of the ongoing ImmuneRACE study and from 950 to 1,500 subjects provided by 6 global collaborators. Deeply sampled blood TCRbeta repertoires from subjects exposed to, actively infected with, or recovered from COVID-19 were included in the dataset. The prospective study material was composed of cDNA or gDNA derived from T cells, B-cell-depleted T cells, or PBMCs. The repertoires were released in a freely available public database meant as a resource for research on the immune response to SARS-CoV-2. Where HLA class I and class II types were available, the types were taken from metadata supplied by the sample provider, not from assay-based typing. A de-identified subject ID, COVID-19 status, age in years and sex were almost always included in the sample metadata.

Results the study describes overall, beyond this receptor: The quantity of clinical and demographic metadata differed by source and by participant and was supplied without curation.

Compared with germline, V lacks 4 bases and J lacks 5 bases; bases without a gene match: 6. The CDR3 covers 15 residues, taking in both the cysteine and the phenylalanine. Only CDR3 DNA is held: 45 bases, read in frame from base 1. CDR1 and CDR2 are read off the germline V gene (reference sequence) as SGHNT and YYREEE. TCRbeta CDR3 regions were amplified from genomic DNA using the immunoSEQ Assay, a bias-controlled multiplex PCR. The study's own analysis went as follows. Within the assay, amplification of reference gene primers was used to estimate how many nucleated cells each sample contained. Sequence reads were collapsed and filtered to measure the absolute abundance of every unique TCRbeta CDR3 rearrangement. Productive Simpson clonality was computed per sample as the square root of Simpson's diversity index over productive rearrangements. This immuneACCESS table, as held by TCRdb, lists in-frame sequences with V and J called but not all clones. Of the missing ones, under half trace to an unresolved V gene in checked studies; the others have no known cause. V and J calls and clone size come straight from that table; D and trimming were deduced from the DNA. For this sample the table gives 130,000 or so clones, of which 88% were detected only once. The ten biggest clones cover about 1.6% of the sample.

Each collaborating institution followed its own protocols to collect whole blood in K2EDTA tubes. For TCRbeta analysis, collaborators shipped samples as frozen whole blood, isolated PBMCs, or DNA extracted from either of those sample types. This clonotype originated in a human donor in a cohort sampled during active COVID-19. Recombination joined TRBV5-4 with TRBJ2-2; TRBD2 aligns with 9 central bases. The sample taken for sequencing was peripheral blood. The CDR3: CASSEGTSKTGELFF. The nucleotides are TGTGCCAGCAGCGAGGGGACTAGCAAAACCGGGGAGCTGTTTTTT.